The clone carrying this T cell receptor (beta chain) appeared many times. This CDR3 region has 13 residues. Trimming cost V 6 bases and J 8 bases; bases outside gene matches: 5. Germline V lookup: CDR1 DFQATT, CDR2 SNEGSKA (reference sequence). Each patient went into thyroid surgery without having received any treatment. The data are from a study of metastatic and nonmetastatic thyroid tumors. MiXCR re-clonotyped the PCR reads for TCRdb. In the table there are about 16,000 clones, roughly 13% of which are singletons. Sequencing used blood. The V call is TRBV20-1, the J call TRBJ2-1, with 12 bases that match TRBD2. This TCR derives from a female donor with papillary thyroid cancer or a benign thyroid nodule (not recorded which). Some clones in this sample may be carry-over from other donors' samples. This CDR3 reads CSARTSGVHEQFF. CDR3 DNA sequence: TGCAGTGCCAGGACTAGCGGGGTGCATGAGCAGTTCTTC.